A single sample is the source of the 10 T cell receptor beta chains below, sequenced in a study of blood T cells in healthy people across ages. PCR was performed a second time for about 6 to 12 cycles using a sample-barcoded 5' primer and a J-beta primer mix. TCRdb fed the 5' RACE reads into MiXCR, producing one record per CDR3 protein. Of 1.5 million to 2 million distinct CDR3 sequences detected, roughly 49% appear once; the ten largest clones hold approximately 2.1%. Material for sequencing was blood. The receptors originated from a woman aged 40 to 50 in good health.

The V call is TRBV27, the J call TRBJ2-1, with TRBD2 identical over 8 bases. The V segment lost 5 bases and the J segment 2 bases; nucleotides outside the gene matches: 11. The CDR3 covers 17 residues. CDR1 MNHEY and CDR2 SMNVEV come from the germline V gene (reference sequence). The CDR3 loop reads CASSPYGGARTYNEQFF. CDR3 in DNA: TGTGCCAGCAGTCCCTACGGGGGGGCTAGGACCTACAATGAGCAGTTCTTC.

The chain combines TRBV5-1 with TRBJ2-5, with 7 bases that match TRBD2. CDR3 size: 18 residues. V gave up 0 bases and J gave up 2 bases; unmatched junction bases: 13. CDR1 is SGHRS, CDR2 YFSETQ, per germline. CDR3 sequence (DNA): TGCGCCAGCAGCTTGGCCCCCATGGGGGGGGGATTACAAGAGACCCAGTACTTC. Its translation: CASSLAPMGGGLQETQYF.

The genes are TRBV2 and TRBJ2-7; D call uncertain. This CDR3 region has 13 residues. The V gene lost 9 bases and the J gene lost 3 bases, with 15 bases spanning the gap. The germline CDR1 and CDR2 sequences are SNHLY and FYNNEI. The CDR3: CASFDGLHYEQYF. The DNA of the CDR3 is TGTGCCAGTTTCGACGGGCTCCACTACGAGCAGTACTTC. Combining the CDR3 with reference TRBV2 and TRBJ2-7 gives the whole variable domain EPEVTQTPSHQVTQMGQEVILRCVPISNHLYFYWYRQILGQKVEFLVSFYNNEISEKSEIFDDQFSVERPDGSNFTLKIRSTKLEDSAMYFCASFDGLHYEQYFGPGTRLTVT.

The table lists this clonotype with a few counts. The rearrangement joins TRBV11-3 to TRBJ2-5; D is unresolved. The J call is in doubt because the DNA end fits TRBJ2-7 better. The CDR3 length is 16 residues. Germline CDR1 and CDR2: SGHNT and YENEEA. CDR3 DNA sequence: TGTGCCAGCAGCTTAGGATTGGGCTCCCGCGACTACGAGCAGTACTTC. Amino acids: CASSLGLGSRDYEQYF.

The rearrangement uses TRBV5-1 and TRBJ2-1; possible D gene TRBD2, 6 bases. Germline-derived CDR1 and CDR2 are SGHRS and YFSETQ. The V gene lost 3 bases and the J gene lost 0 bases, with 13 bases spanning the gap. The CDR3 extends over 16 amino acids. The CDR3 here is CASSYPRGDSYNEQFF. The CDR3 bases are TGCGCCAGCAGCTACCCGCGGGGCGACTCCTACAATGAGCAGTTCTTC.

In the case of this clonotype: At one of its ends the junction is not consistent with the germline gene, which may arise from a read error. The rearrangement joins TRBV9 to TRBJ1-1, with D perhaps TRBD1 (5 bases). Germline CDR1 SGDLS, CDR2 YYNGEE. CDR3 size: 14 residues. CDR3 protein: CASVSLGGNTEAFF. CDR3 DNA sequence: TGTGCCAGCGTTTCACTTGGGGGGAACACAGAAGCTTTCTTT.

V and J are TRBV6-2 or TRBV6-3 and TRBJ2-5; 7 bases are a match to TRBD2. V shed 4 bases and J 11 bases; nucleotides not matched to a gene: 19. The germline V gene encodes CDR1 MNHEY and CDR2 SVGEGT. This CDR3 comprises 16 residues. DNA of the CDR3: TGTGCCAGCAGTTTCTCCGTAGCGGGTCCCTTACGGGAGCAGTACTTC. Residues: CASSFSVAGPLREQYF.

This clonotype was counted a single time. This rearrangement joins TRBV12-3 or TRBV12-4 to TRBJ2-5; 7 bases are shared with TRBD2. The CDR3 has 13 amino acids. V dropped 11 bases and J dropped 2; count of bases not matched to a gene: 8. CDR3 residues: CASGGGRQETQYF. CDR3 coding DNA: TGTGCCTCCGGGGGAGGGCGTCAAGAGACCCAGTACTTC.

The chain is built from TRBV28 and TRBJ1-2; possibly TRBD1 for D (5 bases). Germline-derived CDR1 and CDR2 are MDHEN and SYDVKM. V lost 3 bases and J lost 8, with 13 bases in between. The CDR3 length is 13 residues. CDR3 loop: CASSFGDGAGYTF. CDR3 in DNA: TGTGCCAGCAGTTTCGGGGATGGGGCGGGCTACACCTTC.

The CDR3 nucleotides are TGTGCCAGCGCCTACGGGGGCCCTGCAGATACGCAGTATTTT. Amino acid sequence: CASAYGGPADTQYF. This chain uses TRBV6-6 with TRBJ2-3, with D tentatively TRBD1 or TRBD2 (6 bases each). Germline lookup yields CDR1 MNHNY and CDR2 SVGAGI (reference sequence). CDR3 length equals 14 residues. V gave up 8 bases and J gave up 4 bases, with 16 bases separating them.